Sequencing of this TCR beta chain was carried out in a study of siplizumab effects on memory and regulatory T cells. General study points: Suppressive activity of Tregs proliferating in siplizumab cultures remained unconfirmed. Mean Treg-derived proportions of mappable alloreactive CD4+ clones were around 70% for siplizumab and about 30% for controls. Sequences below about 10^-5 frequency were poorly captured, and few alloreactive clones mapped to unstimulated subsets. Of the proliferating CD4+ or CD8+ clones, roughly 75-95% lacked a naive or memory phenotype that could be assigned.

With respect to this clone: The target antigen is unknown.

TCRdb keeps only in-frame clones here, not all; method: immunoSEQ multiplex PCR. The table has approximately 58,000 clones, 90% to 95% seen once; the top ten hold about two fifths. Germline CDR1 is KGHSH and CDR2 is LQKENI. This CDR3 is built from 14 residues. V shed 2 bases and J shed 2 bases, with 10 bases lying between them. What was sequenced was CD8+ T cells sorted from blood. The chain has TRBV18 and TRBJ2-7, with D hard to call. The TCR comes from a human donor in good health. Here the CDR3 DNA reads TGTGCCAGCTCACCAGCGGTTAGTCCCTACGAGCAGTACTTC. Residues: CASSPAVSPYEQYF.